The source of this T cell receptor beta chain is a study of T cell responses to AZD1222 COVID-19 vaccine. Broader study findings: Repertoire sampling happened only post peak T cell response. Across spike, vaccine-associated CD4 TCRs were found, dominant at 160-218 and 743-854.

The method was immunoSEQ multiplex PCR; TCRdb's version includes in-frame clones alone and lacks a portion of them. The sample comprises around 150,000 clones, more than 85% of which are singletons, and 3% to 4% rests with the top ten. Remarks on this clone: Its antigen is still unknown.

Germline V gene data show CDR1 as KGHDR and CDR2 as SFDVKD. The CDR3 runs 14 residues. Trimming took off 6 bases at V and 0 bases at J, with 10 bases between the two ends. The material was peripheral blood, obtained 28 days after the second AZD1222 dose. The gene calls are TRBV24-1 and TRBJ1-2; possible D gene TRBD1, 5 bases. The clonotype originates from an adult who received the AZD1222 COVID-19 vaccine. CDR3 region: CATSRGSANYGYTF. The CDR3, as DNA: TGTGCCACCAGTCGGGGGTCAGCTAACTATGGCTACACCTTC.